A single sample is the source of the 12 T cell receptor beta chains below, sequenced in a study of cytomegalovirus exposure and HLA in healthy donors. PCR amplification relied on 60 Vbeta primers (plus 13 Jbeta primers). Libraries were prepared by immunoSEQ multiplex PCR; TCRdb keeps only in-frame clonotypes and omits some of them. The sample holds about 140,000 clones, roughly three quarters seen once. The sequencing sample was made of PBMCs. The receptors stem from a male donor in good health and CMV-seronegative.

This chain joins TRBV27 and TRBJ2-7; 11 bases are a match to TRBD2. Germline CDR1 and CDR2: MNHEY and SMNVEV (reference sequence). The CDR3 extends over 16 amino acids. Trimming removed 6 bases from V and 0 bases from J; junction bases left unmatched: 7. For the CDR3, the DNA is TGTGCCAGCAGACGGATAGCGGGGGGGAGCTCCTACGAGCAGTACTTC. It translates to CASRRIAGGSSYEQYF.

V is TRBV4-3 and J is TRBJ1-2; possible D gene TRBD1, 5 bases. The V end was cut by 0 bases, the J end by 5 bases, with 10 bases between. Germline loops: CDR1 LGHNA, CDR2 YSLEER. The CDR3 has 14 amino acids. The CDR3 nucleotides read TGCGCCAGCAGCCAAGATGGCCCAGGGTATGGCTACACCTTC. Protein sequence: CASSQDGPGYGYTF.

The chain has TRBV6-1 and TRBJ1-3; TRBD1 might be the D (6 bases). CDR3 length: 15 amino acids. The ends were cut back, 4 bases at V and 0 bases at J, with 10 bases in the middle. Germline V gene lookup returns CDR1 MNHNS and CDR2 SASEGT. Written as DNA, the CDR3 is TGTGCCAGCAGTGCCACAGGGCTCTCTGGAAACACCATATATTTT. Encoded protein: CASSATGLSGNTIYF.

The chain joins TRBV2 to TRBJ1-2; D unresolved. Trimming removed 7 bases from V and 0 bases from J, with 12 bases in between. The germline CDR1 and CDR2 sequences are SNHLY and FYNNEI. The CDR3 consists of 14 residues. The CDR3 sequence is CASTFLGANYGYTF. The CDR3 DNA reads TGTGCCAGCACGTTTTTGGGAGCTAACTATGGCTACACCTTC.

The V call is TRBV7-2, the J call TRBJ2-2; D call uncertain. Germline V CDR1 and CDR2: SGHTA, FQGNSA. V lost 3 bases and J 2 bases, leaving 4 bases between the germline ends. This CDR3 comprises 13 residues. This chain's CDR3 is CASSFRNTGELFF. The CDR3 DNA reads TGTGCCAGCAGCTTCAGAAACACCGGGGAGCTGTTTTTT.

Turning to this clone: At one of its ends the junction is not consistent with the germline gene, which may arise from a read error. This chain's CDR3 is CSSSLSTGSYTF. For the CDR3, the DNA is TGTTCCAGCAGCTTATCAACAGGTAGCTACACCTTC. The gene calls are TRBV7-9 and TRBJ1-2; D might be TRBD1 (5 bases). Germline loops: CDR1 SEHNR, CDR2 FQNEAQ (reference sequence). The CDR3 contains 12 residues. Based on the CDR3 plus reference TRBV7-9 and TRBJ1-2, the full variable domain is DTGVSQNPRHKITKRGQNVTFRCDPISEHNRLYWYRQTLGQGPEFLTYFQNEAQLEKSRLLSDRFSAERPKGSFSTLEIQRTEQGDSAMYLCSSSLSTGSYTFGSGTRLTVV.

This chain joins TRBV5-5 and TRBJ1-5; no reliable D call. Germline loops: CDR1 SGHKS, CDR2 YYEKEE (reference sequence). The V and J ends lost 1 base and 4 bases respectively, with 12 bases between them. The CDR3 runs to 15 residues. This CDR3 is CASSLSGGRNQPQHF. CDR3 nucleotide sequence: TGTGCCAGCAGCTTGAGCGGCGGTCGGAATCAGCCCCAGCATTTT.

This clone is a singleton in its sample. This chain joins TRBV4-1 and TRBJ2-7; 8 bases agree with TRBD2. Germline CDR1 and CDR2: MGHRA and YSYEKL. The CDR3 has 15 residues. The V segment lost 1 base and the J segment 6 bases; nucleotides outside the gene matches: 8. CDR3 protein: CASSQVVGGATEQYF. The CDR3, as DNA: TGCGCCAGCAGCCAAGTGGTCGGGGGGGCGACCGAGCAGTACTTC.

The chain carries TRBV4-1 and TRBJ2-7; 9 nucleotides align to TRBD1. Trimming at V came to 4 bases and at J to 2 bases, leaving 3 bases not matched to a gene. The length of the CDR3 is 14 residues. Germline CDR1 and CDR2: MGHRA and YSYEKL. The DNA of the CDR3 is TGCGCCAGCAGCCTCGGGACAGGGCCCTACGAGCAGTACTTC. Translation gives CASSLGTGPYEQYF.

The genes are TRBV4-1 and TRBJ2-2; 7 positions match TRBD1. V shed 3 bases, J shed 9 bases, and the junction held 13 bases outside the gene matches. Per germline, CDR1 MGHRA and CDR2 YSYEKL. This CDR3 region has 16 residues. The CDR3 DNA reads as TGCGCCAGCAGCCAGACCGGGACAGATTCGCGTAGGGAGCTGTTTTTT. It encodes CASSQTGTDSRRELFF.

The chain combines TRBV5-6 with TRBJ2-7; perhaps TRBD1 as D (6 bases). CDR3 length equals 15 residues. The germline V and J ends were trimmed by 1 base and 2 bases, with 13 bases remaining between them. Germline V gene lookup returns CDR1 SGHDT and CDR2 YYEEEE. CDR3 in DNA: TGTGCCAGCAGCTTGACCCCGACAGGTACCTACGAGCAGTACTTC. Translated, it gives CASSLTPTGTYEQYF.

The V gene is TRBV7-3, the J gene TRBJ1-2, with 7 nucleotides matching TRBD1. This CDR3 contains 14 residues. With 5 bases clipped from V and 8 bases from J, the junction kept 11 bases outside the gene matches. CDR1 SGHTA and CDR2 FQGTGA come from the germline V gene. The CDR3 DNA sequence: TGTGCCAGCAGCCCACAGGGACAGAGTCGCGGCTACACCTTC. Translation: CASSPQGQSRGYTF.